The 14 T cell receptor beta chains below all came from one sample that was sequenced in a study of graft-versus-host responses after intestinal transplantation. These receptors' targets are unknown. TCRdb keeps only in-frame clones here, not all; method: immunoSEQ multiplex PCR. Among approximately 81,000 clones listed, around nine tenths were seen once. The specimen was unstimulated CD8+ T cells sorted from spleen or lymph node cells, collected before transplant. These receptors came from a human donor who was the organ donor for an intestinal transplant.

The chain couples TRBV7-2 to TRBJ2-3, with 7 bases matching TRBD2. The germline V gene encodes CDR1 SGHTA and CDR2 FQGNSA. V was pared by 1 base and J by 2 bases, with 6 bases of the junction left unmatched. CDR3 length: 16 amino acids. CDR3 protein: CASSLGDGGDTDTQYF. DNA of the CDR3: TGTGCCAGCAGCTTAGGAGATGGGGGGGACACAGATACGCAGTATTTT.

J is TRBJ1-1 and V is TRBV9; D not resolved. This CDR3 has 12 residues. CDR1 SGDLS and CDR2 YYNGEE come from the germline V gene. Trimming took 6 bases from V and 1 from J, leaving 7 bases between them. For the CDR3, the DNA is TGTGCCAGCAACTCCGGGAACACTGAAGCTTTCTTT. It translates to CASNSGNTEAFF. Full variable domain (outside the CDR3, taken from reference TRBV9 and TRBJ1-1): DSGVTQTPKHLITATGQRVTLRCSPRSGDLSVYWYQQSLDQGLQFLIQYYNGEERAKGNILERFSAQQFPDLHSELNLSSLELGDSALYFCASNSGNTEAFFGQGTRLTVV.

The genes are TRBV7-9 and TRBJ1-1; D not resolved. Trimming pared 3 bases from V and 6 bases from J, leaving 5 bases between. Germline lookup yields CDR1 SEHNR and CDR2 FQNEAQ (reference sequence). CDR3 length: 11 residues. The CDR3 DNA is TGTGCCAGCAGCTTTCCCCCTGAAGCTTTCTTT. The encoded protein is CASSFPPEAFF.

The CDR3 region has the DNA TGTGCCAGCAGTTTCGGGGGTGAGCAGTTCTTC. This translates into CASSFGGEQFF. The chain links TRBV27 to TRBJ2-1, with D tentatively TRBD2 (6 bases). Trimming cost V 3 bases and J 9 bases, with 6 bases left between them. The CDR3 has 11 residues. CDR1 is MNHEY and CDR2 is SMNVEV in the germline V gene (reference sequence).

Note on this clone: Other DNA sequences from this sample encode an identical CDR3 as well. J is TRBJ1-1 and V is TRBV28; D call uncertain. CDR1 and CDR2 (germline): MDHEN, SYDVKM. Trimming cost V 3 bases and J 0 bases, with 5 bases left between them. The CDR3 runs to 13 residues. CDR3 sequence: CASSLGLNTEAFF. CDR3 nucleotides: TGTGCCAGCAGTTTGGGGTTGAACACTGAAGCTTTCTTT. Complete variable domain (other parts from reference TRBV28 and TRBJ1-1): DVKVTQSSRYLVKRTGEKVFLECVQDMDHENMFWYRQDPGLGLRLIYFSYDVKMKEKGDIPEGYSVSREKKERFSLILESASTNQTSMYLCASSLGLNTEAFFGQGTRLTVV.

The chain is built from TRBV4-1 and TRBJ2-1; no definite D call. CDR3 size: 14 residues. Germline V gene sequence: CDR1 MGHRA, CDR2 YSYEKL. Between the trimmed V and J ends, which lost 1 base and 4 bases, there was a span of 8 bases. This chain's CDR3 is CASSQVNSYNEQFF. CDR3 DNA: TGCGCCAGCAGCCAAGTAAATTCGTACAATGAGCAGTTCTTC.

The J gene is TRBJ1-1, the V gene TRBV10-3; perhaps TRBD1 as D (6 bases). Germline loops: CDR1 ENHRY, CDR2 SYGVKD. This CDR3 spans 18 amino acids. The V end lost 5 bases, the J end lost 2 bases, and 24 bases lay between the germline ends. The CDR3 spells CAISTHLQRQDSNTEAFF. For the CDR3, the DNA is TGTGCCATCAGTACCCACCTACAGAGACAGGACAGCAACACTGAAGCTTTCTTT.

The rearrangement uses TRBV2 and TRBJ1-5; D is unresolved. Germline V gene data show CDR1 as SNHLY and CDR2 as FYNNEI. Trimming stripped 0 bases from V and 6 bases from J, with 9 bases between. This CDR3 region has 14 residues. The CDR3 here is CASSEATAVQPQHF. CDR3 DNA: TGTGCCAGCAGTGAAGCTACTGCAGTTCAGCCCCAGCATTTT.

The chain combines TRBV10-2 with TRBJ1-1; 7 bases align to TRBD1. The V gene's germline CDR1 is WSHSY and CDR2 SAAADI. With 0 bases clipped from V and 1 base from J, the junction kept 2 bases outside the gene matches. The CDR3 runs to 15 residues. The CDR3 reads CASSESRQGNTEAFF. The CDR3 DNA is TGCGCCAGCAGTGAGTCTAGACAGGGGAACACTGAAGCTTTCTTT.

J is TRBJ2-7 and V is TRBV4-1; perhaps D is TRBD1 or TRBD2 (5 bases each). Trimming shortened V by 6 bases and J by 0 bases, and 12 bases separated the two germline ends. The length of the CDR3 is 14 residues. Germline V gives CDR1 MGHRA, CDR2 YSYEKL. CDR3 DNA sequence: TGCGCCAGCAGTAGATCAGGGAGCTCCTACGAGCAGTACTTC. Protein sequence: CASSRSGSSYEQYF.

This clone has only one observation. The CDR3: CASSEHGRDREAFF. In DNA form, the CDR3 reads TGTGCCAGCAGTGAACACGGAAGAGACCGTGAAGCTTTCTTT. The gene calls are TRBV6-1 and TRBJ1-1; D is undetermined. This CDR3 comprises 14 residues. V was trimmed by 2 bases and J by 7 bases, leaving 14 bases between them. Germline V gene data show CDR1 as MNHNS and CDR2 as SASEGT.

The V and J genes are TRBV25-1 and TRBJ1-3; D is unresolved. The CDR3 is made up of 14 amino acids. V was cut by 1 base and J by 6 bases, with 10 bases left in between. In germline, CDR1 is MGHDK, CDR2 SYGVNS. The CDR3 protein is CASSELDLENTIYF. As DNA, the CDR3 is TGTGCCAGCAGTGAATTGGACCTGGAAAACACCATATATTTT.

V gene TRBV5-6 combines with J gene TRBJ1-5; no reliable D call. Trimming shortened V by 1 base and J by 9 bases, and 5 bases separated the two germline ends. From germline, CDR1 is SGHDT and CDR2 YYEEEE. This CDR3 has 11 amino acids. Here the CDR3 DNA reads TGTGCCAGCAGCTTGCGCGGGCCCCAGCATTTT. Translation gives CASSLRGPQHF.

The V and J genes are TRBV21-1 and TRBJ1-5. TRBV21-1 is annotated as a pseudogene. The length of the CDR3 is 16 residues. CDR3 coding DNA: TGTGCCAGCAGCAGCCTGTGCGGAAAATTCAATCAGCCCCAGCATTTT. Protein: CASSSLCGKFNQPQHF.